The clone carrying this T cell receptor (beta chain) was found a few times. Its antigen is as yet unknown. In TCRdb, the reads were re-called with MiXCR into one record per CDR3 protein. The top ten hold about 6.3% of the sample, which has about 240,000 distinct CDR3 sequences, roughly 6.5% seen once. The data were taken from a study of T cell repertoires in cytomegalovirus infection. Looking at the study overall: Public TCR beta signatures indicated both CMV infection and matching HLA type.

Study observations and caveats: Cumulative frequency of public TCR beta families picked out carriers of CMV plus the relevant HLA. In two of eight donors, the top clonotype was HLA-C-restricted CMV-specific.

The sequencing input was PBMCs. This clonotype was obtained from a human donor in good health (CMV status not recorded). Some clones in this sample may be carry-over from other donors' samples.

The CDR3 is CASSLRVAETQYF. The CDR3 DNA reads as TGTGCCAGCAGCTTACGGGTAGCAGAGACCCAGTACTTC. The J gene is TRBJ2-5, the V gene TRBV11-2, with D uncertain. Germline V gives CDR1 SGHAT, CDR2 FQNNGV. This CDR3 is built from 13 residues. Trimming removed 2 bases at V and 4 bases at J, with 8 bases between.